Below, one TCR beta chain is given with its context. Its antigen is not identified. This table comes from immunoSEQ multiplex PCR, and its TCRdb copy is limited to in-frame clones, with some not included. The sample holds roughly 60,000 clones, more than 80% seen once. These data belong to a study of siplizumab effects on memory and regulatory T cells. Notes on the study in general: Mean Treg-derived proportions of mappable alloreactive CD4+ clones were 55% to 75% for siplizumab and roughly 30% for controls. Most proliferating CD4+ or CD8+ clones, roughly 80-95%, had no naive or memory assignment. Few alloreactive clones mapped to unstimulated subsets.

The CDR3 is 11 amino acids. The receptor comes from a human donor in good health. The sample consisted of CD8+ T cells sorted from blood. V usage is TRBV21-1 and J usage is TRBJ2-5; the table's D call of TRBD2 was not tested on the DNA. TRBV21-1 is classified as a pseudogene. In DNA form, the CDR3 reads TGTGCCAGCAGCAACGGTGGGACCCAGTACTTC. Its protein is CASSNGGTQYF.